This T cell receptor beta chain was captured in a study of identifying expanded T cells in peripheral blood. Study outcomes and limitations: Technical replicates showed approximately 1.2 changed clones; two weeks roughly 16; four weeks 19. Variance in clone template counts between approximately 2-week samples significantly increased with total template count across all healthy donors.

No infections or other immune events were documented during collection. V trimming: 2 bases; J trimming: 8 bases; junction bases outside the gene matches: 5. The CDR3 is made up of 13 amino acids. Germline CDR1 KGHSH, CDR2 LQKENI. Concerning this clone: Its antigen is undetermined.

Some clones are missing from TCRdb's copy, which holds only in-frame ones; the method was immunoSEQ multiplex PCR. The repertoire holds 50,000 to 60,000 clones, with around four fifths as singletons. Material: blood. This rearrangement joins TRBV18 to TRBJ1-1, with 7 nucleotides matching TRBD1. This clonotype originated in a person aged 18 to 70 in good health. CDR3 sequence (DNA): TGTGCCAGCTCACCATCAAGACAGGGCGAAGCTTTCTTT. Protein sequence: CASSPSRQGEAFF. Drawing the rest from reference TRBV18 and TRBJ1-1, the complete variable domain is NAGVMQNPRHLVRRRGQEARLRCSPMKGHSHVYWYRQLPEEGLKFMVYLQKENIIDESGMPKERFSAEFPKEGPSILRIQQVVRGDSAAYFCASSPSRQGEAFFGQGTRLTVV.